The sequence of this T cell receptor beta chain was determined in a study of regulatory T cells in long-lasting Graves disease. The V end was cut by 2 bases, the J end by 9 bases, with 8 bases between. The CDR3 covers 11 residues. The germline V gene has CDR1 GTSNPN and CDR2 SVGIG (reference sequence). Time point defined: newly diagnosed GD, antithyroid drugs for less than 3 months. PBMC-extracted RNA yielded the TCR library. From an endocrinology department in Xi'an, China, came the patients. Through Arm-PCR of CDR3 regions and iRepertoire HTBI primers, TCR beta libraries were built. A single record per CDR3 protein comes from TCRdb applying MiXCR to the multiplex PCR reads. The table records about 530,000 distinct CDR3 sequences, about 16% of them present only once. This clonotype was seen ten or more times. The data also belong to a second study, concerning T cells in Graves' hyperthyroidism and ophthalmopathy. This second study notes: Peripheral blood also featured most of the thyroid clonotypes expanded above 0.001.

This specimen was peripheral blood mononuclear cells (PBMCs), taken at new diagnosis, from a patient treated with antithyroid drugs. The sequence derives from a woman aged 35-60 years with Graves disease. V usage is TRBV30 and J usage is TRBJ2-1; D is perhaps TRBD1 or TRBD2 (5 bases each). CDR3 sequence: CAWSSGAEQFF. In DNA, the CDR3 is TGTGCCTGGAGTTCCGGGGCTGAGCAGTTCTTC. The full variable domain, its missing parts supplied by reference TRBV30 and TRBJ2-1, is SQTIHQWPATLVQPVGSPLSLECTVEGTSNPNLYWYRQAAGRGLQLLFYSVGIGQISSEVPQNLSASRPQDRQFILSSKKLLLSDSGFYLCAWSSGAEQFFGPGTRLTVL.